The rows below give T cell receptor beta chains drawn from one sample of a study of identical twins. TCRdb independently ran MiXCR on the 5' RACE reads; one entry per CDR3 protein. This table holds nearly 650,000 distinct CDR3 sequences, under 8.5% found once. A further study also used this sample, focusing on yellow fever vaccine responses in identical twins.

What was sequenced was PBMCs. The receptor set was obtained from a young woman in good health. Each CDR3 is given with its conserved first and last residue. A D gene is named only where the DNA matches it firmly. Not all rows give a size; the values are once, few, many and, for expanded clones, a class.

j_call: TRBJ2-3
clone_size: .
d_call: .
v_call: TRBV15
cdr3_nt: TGTGCCACCAGCAGAGCCACATTAGCCGGAGCTCCAGATACGCAGTATTTT
cdr3_aa: CATSRATLAGAPDTQYF

j_call: TRBJ2-5
clone_size: .
d_call: .
v_call: TRBV6-1
cdr3_nt: TGTGCCAGCAGTCCGGATCGGGGGTTCCAAGAGACCCAGTACTTC
cdr3_aa: CASSPDRGFQETQYF

j_call: TRBJ2-1
clone_size: few
d_call: TRBD1
v_call: TRBV3-1
cdr3_nt: TGTGCCAGCAGCCAAGGGACAGGGGTGTCTGGTGAGTTCTTC
cdr3_aa: CASSQGTGVSGEFF

j_call: TRBJ2-1
clone_size: few
d_call: TRBD2
v_call: TRBV12-3/TRBV12-4
cdr3_nt: TGTGCCAGCAGTTTATCGCGGGAGGGTTGGAATGAGCAGTTCTTC
cdr3_aa: CASSLSREGWNEQFF

j_call: TRBJ2-1
clone_size: .
d_call: .
v_call: TRBV20-1
cdr3_nt: TGCAGTGCTAGGTGGCAGGTCAATGAGCAGTTCTTC
cdr3_aa: CSARWQVNEQFF

j_call: TRBJ2-1
clone_size: few
d_call: .
v_call: TRBV20-1
cdr3_nt: TGCAGTGCTAGGGATTCGAATAGCGGAACATACAATGAGCAGTTCTTC
cdr3_aa: CSARDSNSGTYNEQFF

j_call: TRBJ2-2
clone_size: .
d_call: .
v_call: TRBV2
cdr3_nt: TGTGCCACAGAGCCTCGCCCGGGGACCGGGGAGCTGTTTTTT
cdr3_aa: CATEPRPGTGELFF

j_call: TRBJ2-1
clone_size: .
d_call: TRBD2
v_call: TRBV29-1
cdr3_nt: TGCAGCGTTGGTGGACTAGCGGGAGGGGTGACGTACAATGAGCAGTTCTTC
cdr3_aa: CSVGGLAGGVTYNEQFF

j_call: TRBJ1-2
clone_size: many
d_call: .
v_call: TRBV4-1
cdr3_nt: TGCGCCAGCAGCCAAGCCGGCCGGGTTAACTATGGCTACACCTTC
cdr3_aa: CASSQAGRVNYGYTF

j_call: TRBJ2-7
clone_size: many
d_call: .
v_call: TRBV4-1
cdr3_nt: TGCGCCAGCAGCCAATCCGGGGTTAGGCTGTACTTC
cdr3_aa: CASSQSGVRLYF

j_call: TRBJ1-4
clone_size: few
d_call: .
v_call: TRBV20-1
cdr3_nt: TGCAGTGCTACGTCCCCCAAAGCAACTAATGAAAAACTGTTTTTT
cdr3_aa: CSATSPKATNEKLFF

j_call: TRBJ2-7
clone_size: .
d_call: TRBD2
v_call: TRBV10-3
cdr3_nt: TGTGCCATCAGCACCGGGACTACCTACGAGCAGTACTTC
cdr3_aa: CAISTGTTYEQYF

j_call: TRBJ2-2
clone_size: few
d_call: TRBD1
v_call: TRBV5-1
cdr3_nt: TGCGCCAGCAGCTTGGGGGACAGATTGACGCTAAACACCGGGGAGCTGTTTTTT
cdr3_aa: CASSLGDRLTLNTGELFF

j_call: TRBJ2-1
clone_size: many
d_call: .
v_call: TRBV2
cdr3_nt: TGTGCCAGCAGTAAGAGTATTGAGCAGTTCTTC
cdr3_aa: CASSKSIEQFF

j_call: TRBJ1-2
clone_size: many
d_call: .
v_call: TRBV7-9
cdr3_nt: TGTGCCAGCAGCTTGGCCACAGGGACACAAACGTATGGCTACACCTTC
cdr3_aa: CASSLATGTQTYGYTF

j_call: TRBJ2-1
clone_size: few
d_call: TRBD2
v_call: TRBV6-1
cdr3_nt: TGTGCCAGCAGTGAGCTGGTCGGACTAGCCTACAATGAGCAGTTCTTC
cdr3_aa: CASSELVGLAYNEQFF

j_call: TRBJ1-3
clone_size: few
d_call: .
v_call: TRBV5-1
cdr3_nt: TGCGCCAGCAGCTTGGCCCCCAGGACGTTCTCTGGAAACACCATATATTTT
cdr3_aa: CASSLAPRTFSGNTIYF

j_call: TRBJ2-7
clone_size: .
d_call: .
v_call: TRBV6-1
cdr3_nt: TGTGCCAGCATGCCAGGGGCAGGGGCGGCGAGCTCCTACGAGCAGTACTTC
cdr3_aa: CASMPGAGAASSYEQYF

j_call: TRBJ2-7
clone_size: many
d_call: .
v_call: TRBV12-3/TRBV12-4
cdr3_nt: TGTGCCAGCAGTTTTGCCAGGGACGAGCAGTACTTC
cdr3_aa: CASSFARDEQYF

j_call: TRBJ2-3
clone_size: many
d_call: TRBD2
v_call: TRBV10-3
cdr3_nt: TGTGCCACAAAAGGAGCGGGGAGCCTAACAGATACGCAGTATTTT
cdr3_aa: CATKGAGSLTDTQYF

j_call: TRBJ2-4
clone_size: many
d_call: .
v_call: TRBV7-8
cdr3_nt: TGTGCCACTGGGCCCGACAAAAACATTCAGTACTTC
cdr3_aa: CATGPDKNIQYF

j_call: TRBJ2-5
clone_size: many
d_call: .
v_call: TRBV29-1
cdr3_nt: TGCAGCGCAACTCCGCGTAGCGGCCAAGAGACCCAGTACTTC
cdr3_aa: CSATPRSGQETQYF

j_call: TRBJ2-7
clone_size: many
d_call: .
v_call: TRBV2
cdr3_nt: TGTGCCAGCAGAACAATAGGCTACGAGCAGTACTTC
cdr3_aa: CASRTIGYEQYF

j_call: TRBJ2-3
clone_size: many
d_call: .
v_call: TRBV20-1
cdr3_nt: TGCAGTGCTACAGTACTGCCAGATACGCAGTATTTT
cdr3_aa: CSATVLPDTQYF

j_call: TRBJ2-1
clone_size: many
d_call: .
v_call: TRBV3-1
cdr3_nt: TGTGCCAGCAGCCAAGATGTCCGGTGGCCTGAGCAGTTCTTC
cdr3_aa: CASSQDVRWPEQFF

j_call: TRBJ1-1
clone_size: many
d_call: .
v_call: TRBV11-2
cdr3_nt: TGTGCCAGCAGCTGGGGATCAGCCACTGAAGCTTTCTTT
cdr3_aa: CASSWGSATEAFF

j_call: TRBJ2-1
clone_size: .
d_call: TRBD2
v_call: TRBV27
cdr3_nt: TGTGCCAGCAGTTCGGGACTAGCGGGAGGAGTTGTTTATGACAATGAGCAGTTCTTC
cdr3_aa: CASSSGLAGGVVYDNEQFF

j_call: TRBJ2-2
clone_size: .
d_call: .
v_call: TRBV24-1
cdr3_nt: TGTGCCACCAGTGAGCCTACAGGGTTTCGGACCGGGGAGCTGTTTTTT
cdr3_aa: CATSEPTGFRTGELFF

j_call: TRBJ2-2
clone_size: few
d_call: .
v_call: TRBV5-8
cdr3_nt: TGTGCCAGCAGCCCCGGGCCCACCTATAAAACCGGGGAGCTGTTTTTT
cdr3_aa: CASSPGPTYKTGELFF

j_call: TRBJ2-1
clone_size: many
d_call: .
v_call: TRBV10-2
cdr3_nt: TGCGCCAGCATGATGGGACTCAAGGAGCAGTTCTTC
cdr3_aa: CASMMGLKEQFF

j_call: TRBJ1-1
clone_size: many
d_call: .
v_call: TRBV5-1
cdr3_nt: TGCGCCAGCAGCTTGTTGCCAGATACTGAAGCTTTCTTT
cdr3_aa: CASSLLPDTEAFF

j_call: TRBJ1-1
clone_size: many
d_call: .
v_call: TRBV7-2
cdr3_nt: TGTGCCAGCAGCTTAAGGGCAGGGAAGAACACTGAAGCTTTCTTT
cdr3_aa: CASSLRAGKNTEAFF

j_call: TRBJ1-2
clone_size: few
d_call: .
v_call: TRBV18
cdr3_nt: TGTGCCAGCTCACCATCGACAGATGGCTACACCTTC
cdr3_aa: CASSPSTDGYTF

j_call: TRBJ2-2
clone_size: .
d_call: .
v_call: TRBV9
cdr3_nt: TGTGCCAGCAGCCTCCGCCTTCTGGCCGGGGAGCTGTTTTTT
cdr3_aa: CASSLRLLAGELFF